This T cell receptor (beta chain) came from a study of cytomegalovirus exposure and HLA in healthy donors. Study-level information: There were 300 to 400 genotyped donors. Of these, roughly 80% fell in the genetic ancestry cluster associated with self-reported Caucasian donors. Findings of the study overall: According to the study, around 180 TCR beta chains were cytomegalovirus-associated. The study carried out a later analysis of TCR beta sequences. It associated 15,000 to 20,000 of them with specific HLA alleles at a false discovery rate of 0.05.

PCR involved 60 Vbeta and 13 Jbeta primers. TCRdb's table, derived via immunoSEQ multiplex PCR, lists solely in-frame clones and lacks some. The table lists around 78,000 clones. On this clone: Its specificity is not known.

V gave up 3 bases and J gave up 2 bases, with 10 bases separating them. Germline lookup yields CDR1 LNHDA and CDR2 SQIVND (reference sequence). The CDR3 spans 15 residues. This receptor was identified in a man aged 18 to 30 in good health and CMV-seropositive. V usage is TRBV19 and J usage is TRBJ2-2, with D possibly matching TRBD2 (6 bases). Sequencing was done on a sample of PBMCs. CDR3 region: CASSIKGTNTGELFF. CDR3 in DNA: TGTGCCAGTAGTATTAAGGGGACTAACACCGGGGAGCTGTTTTTT.